One and the same sample provided the 8 T cell receptor beta chains below, sequenced in a study of T-cell memory formation after mild COVID-19. TCRdb called the 5' RACE reads again in MiXCR, with one record for every CDR3 protein. The sample contains over 350,000 distinct CDR3 sequences, 16% of which appear only once. Sequencing was carried out using PBMCs or a T cell subset sorted from them (not recorded which). The source is a man between 18 and 35 years old who had mild COVID-19 (a few samples of this study predate the infection). Cell type and time point are not known.

This clonotype was recorded many times. In nucleotides, the CDR3 is TGCAGCGTGGGGGGCAGGGAAGAGACCCAGTACTTC. It encodes CSVGGREETQYF. V is TRBV29-1 and J is TRBJ2-5; D is perhaps TRBD1 or TRBD2 (6 bases each). The CDR3 extends over 12 amino acids. In germline, CDR1 is SQVTM, CDR2 ANQGSEA. V was clipped by 6 bases and J by 3 bases, with 11 bases between them.

This clonotype occurred many times. The chain recombines TRBV7-2 with TRBJ2-3; D may be TRBD1 (6 bases). Germline V gene lookup returns CDR1 SGHTA and CDR2 FQGNSA. The CDR3 sequence is 14 residues long. Trimming stripped 1 base from V and 5 bases from J, with 10 bases between. The CDR3 DNA is TGTGCCAGCAGCTTAGGGGGGCCCGGAGATACGCAGTATTTT. Protein product: CASSLGGPGDTQYF.

This clonotype was counted ten times or more. The V call is TRBV12-3 or TRBV12-4, the J call TRBJ1-6; 8 positions match TRBD1. The trim removed 6 bases at V and 5 bases at J, leaving 9 bases unmatched. The CDR3 has 16 residues. For the CDR3, the DNA is TGTGCCAGCAGCCAGACAGGGGCAGAGAATAATTCACCCCTCCACTTT. It codes for CASSQTGAENNSPLHF.

The chain uses TRBV7-6 and TRBJ2-3; 10 bases agree with TRBD2. This CDR3 comprises 17 residues. V was pared by 1 base and J by 3 bases, with 7 bases of the junction left unmatched. Germline V CDR1 and CDR2: SGHVS, FNYEAQ. The CDR3 bases are TGTGCCAGCAGCTTAGATGAGCGGGGGGGCCGTACAGATACGCAGTATTTT. Protein: CASSLDERGGRTDTQYF. Full variable domain (rest looked up from reference TRBV7-6 and TRBJ2-3): GAGVSQSPRYKVTKRGQDVALRCDPISGHVSLYWYRQALGQGPEFLTYFNYEAQQDKSGLPNDRFSAERPEGSISTLTIQRTEQRDSAMYRCASSLDERGGRTDTQYFGPGTRLTVL.

This clonotype was observed a few times. The V call is TRBV20-1, the J call TRBJ1-2; D unresolved. Germline V gene sequence: CDR1 DFQATT, CDR2 SNEGSKA (reference sequence). This CDR3 comprises 14 residues. The V end was cut by 7 bases, the J end by 3 bases, with 18 bases between. This CDR3 reads CSVGPEGGYYGYTF. In DNA form, the CDR3 reads TGCAGTGTAGGGCCCGAGGGAGGGTACTATGGCTACACCTTC.

This clonotype was seen more than once but under ten times. The rearrangement links TRBV7-9 to TRBJ1-6, with 7 bases lining up with TRBD1. After removal of 5 bases from V and 8 bases from J, the junction contained 9 bases not matched to a gene. The CDR3 length is 15 residues. Germline V lookup: CDR1 SEHNR, CDR2 FQNEAQ (reference sequence). CDR3 region: CASSPDRLNYSPLHF. The CDR3 DNA reads TGTGCCAGCAGCCCGGACAGGTTAAACTATTCACCCCTCCACTTT.

This chain connects TRBV5-1 to TRBJ2-7, with TRBD1 matching over 8 bases. The germline V gene has CDR1 SGHRS and CDR2 YFSETQ. The J segment lost 2 bases and the V segment lost 4 bases, leaving 8 bases of the junction unmatched. The CDR3 runs 15 residues. The CDR3 sequence: CASSRGQGRTYEQYF. The CDR3 DNA is TGCGCCAGCAGCCGTGGACAGGGAAGGACCTACGAGCAGTACTTC.

This clonotype was counted at least ten times. This chain links TRBV11-2 with TRBJ1-2; TRBD1 is a possible D gene (6 bases). V gave up 0 bases and J gave up 4 bases, with 9 bases separating them. CDR3 length: 14 amino acids. Germline lookup yields CDR1 SGHAT and CDR2 FQNNGV. CDR3 DNA sequence: TGTGCCAGCAGCTTAGATCAGGGGAGCTATGGCTACACCTTC. Translation gives CASSLDQGSYGYTF.